This T cell receptor (beta chain) came from a study of cytomegalovirus exposure and HLA in healthy donors. Study overall: In a previous analysis, 117 million unique TCR beta sequences were found from some 180 million T cells.

V lost 2 bases to trimming and J lost 4 bases, with 6 bases between them. Germline V gene lookup returns CDR1 MGHRA and CDR2 YSYEKL. This CDR3 spans 12 amino acids. Amplification used 60 Vbeta primers and 13 Jbeta primers. The method was immunoSEQ multiplex PCR; TCRdb's version includes in-frame clones alone and lacks a portion of them. The profile shows 150,000 or so clones, about 73% of them singletons. This receptor was obtained from a man aged 35 to 55 in good health and CMV-seropositive. The chain combines TRBV4-1 with TRBJ2-7; D gene uncertain. The sample consisted of PBMCs. The CDR3 DNA reads TGCGCCAGCAGCCAAAGCCCTTACGAGCAGTACTTC. Translation gives CASSQSPYEQYF.